This T cell receptor (beta chain) was found in a study of blood T cell repertoires in COVID-19. Study context: PBMCs, B-cell-depleted T cells, or T cells were the source of the cDNA or gDNA that made up the material.

Assay used: immunoSEQ multiplex PCR; TCRdb lists only in-frame clones, some missing. Of 55,000 to 80,000 clones in the sample, more than 70% were seen once. This CDR3 spans 14 amino acids. Germline lookup yields CDR1 SGHNT and CDR2 YYREEE (reference sequence). About this clone: The junction and the germline gene differ at one end; a read error may be behind it.

The receptor's source is a man aged 45 to 65 with active COVID-19. The sample comprised peripheral blood. The chain carries TRBV5-4 and TRBJ2-7; TRBD2 matches 12 bases. The CDR3 region has the DNA TGTGCCAGCAGCTCCACTAGCGGGGGGCCAGGGCGCGACTTC. Translation: CASSSTSGGPGRDF.